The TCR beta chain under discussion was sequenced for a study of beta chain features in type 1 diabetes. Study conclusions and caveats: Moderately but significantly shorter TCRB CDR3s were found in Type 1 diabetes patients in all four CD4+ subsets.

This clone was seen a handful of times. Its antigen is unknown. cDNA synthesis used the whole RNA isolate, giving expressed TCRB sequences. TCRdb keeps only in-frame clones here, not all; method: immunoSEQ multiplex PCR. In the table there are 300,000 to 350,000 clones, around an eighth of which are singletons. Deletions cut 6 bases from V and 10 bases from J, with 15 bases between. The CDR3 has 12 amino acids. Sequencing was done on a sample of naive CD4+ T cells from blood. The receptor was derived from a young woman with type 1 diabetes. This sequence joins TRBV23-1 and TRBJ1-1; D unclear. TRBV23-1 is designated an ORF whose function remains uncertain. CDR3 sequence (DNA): TGCGCCAGCAGCCCAGGATCCTGGGTAGCTTTCTTT. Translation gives CASSPGSWVAFF.